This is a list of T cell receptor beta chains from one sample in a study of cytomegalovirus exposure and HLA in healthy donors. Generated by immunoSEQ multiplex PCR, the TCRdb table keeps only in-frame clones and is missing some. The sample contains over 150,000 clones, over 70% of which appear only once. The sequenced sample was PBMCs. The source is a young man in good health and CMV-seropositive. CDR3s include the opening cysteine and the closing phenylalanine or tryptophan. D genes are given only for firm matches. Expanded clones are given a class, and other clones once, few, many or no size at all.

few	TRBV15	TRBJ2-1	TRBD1	CATSRDRASNEQFF	TGTGCCACCAGCCGAGACAGGGCCAGCAATGAGCAGTTCTTC
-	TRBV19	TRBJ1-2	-	CASSTRQQPSYGYTF	TGTGCCAGTAGTACACGACAGCAACCCTCATATGGCTACACCTTC
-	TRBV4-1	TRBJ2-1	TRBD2	CASSITSGRTNEQFF	TGCGCCAGCAGCATTACTAGCGGGAGGACCAATGAGCAGTTCTTC
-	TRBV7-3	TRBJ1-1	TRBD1	CASSRQGGNTEAFF	TGTGCCAGCAGCCGACAGGGTGGGAACACTGAAGCTTTCTTT
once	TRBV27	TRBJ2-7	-	CASSLREGGEQYF	TGTGCCAGCAGTTTGAGGGAGGGGGGCGAGCAGTACTTC
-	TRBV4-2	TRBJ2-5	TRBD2	CASSQEGGRAPETQYF	TGTGCCAGCAGCCAAGAAGGCGGGAGGGCCCCAGAGACCCAGTACTTC
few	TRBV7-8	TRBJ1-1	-	CASSLRALDTEAFF	TGTGCCAGCAGCCTCAGGGCGCTCGACACTGAAGCTTTCTTT
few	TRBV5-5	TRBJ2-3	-	CASFLSQGNADTQYF	TGTGCCAGCTTCTTATCTCAGGGGAACGCAGATACGCAGTATTTT
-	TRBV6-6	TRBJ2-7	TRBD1	CATRTGDYEQYF	TGTGCCACTCGGACAGGGGACTACGAGCAGTACTTC
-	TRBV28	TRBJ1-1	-	CASSLVGRSTEAFF	TGTGCCAGCAGTTTGGTAGGGAGGAGCACTGAAGCTTTCTTT
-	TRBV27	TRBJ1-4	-	CASRTTENEKLFF	TGTGCCAGCAGAACCACAGAGAATGAAAAACTGTTTTTT
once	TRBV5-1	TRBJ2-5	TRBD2	CASSLNLLAGGQETQYF	TGCGCCAGCAGCTTAAATCTACTGGCGGGAGGTCAAGAGACCCAGTACTTC
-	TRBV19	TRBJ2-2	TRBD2	CASSTGDLAGVSKTHTGELFF	TGTGCCAGTAGTACAGGGGATCTAGCGGGAGTCTCTAAGACCCACACCGGGGAGCTGTTTTTT
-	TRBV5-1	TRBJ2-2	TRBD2	CASSLDGQPGLAGDPVDTGELFF	TGCGCCAGCAGCTTGGACGGACAGCCGGGACTAGCGGGAGATCCTGTGGACACCGGGGAGCTGTTTTTT
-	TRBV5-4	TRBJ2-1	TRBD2	CASSRGGTMGYNEQFF	TGTGCCAGCAGCCGAGGTGGGACTATGGGCTACAATGAGCAGTTCTTC
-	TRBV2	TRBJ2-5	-	CASTFQETQYF	TGTGCCAGCACCTTCCAAGAGACCCAGTACTTC
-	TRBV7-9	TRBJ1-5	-	CASSLGGNSNQPQHF	TGTGCCAGCAGCTTAGGGGGCAATAGCAATCAGCCCCAGCATTTT
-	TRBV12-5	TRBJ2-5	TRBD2	CASGLVKAGQGLLETQYF	TGTGCTAGTGGTTTGGTAAAAGCGGGGCAGGGTCTGTTAGAGACCCAGTACTTC
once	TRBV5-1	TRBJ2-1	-	CASILSGSRNYRLNNEQFF	TGCGCCAGCATCTTGTCGGGAAGTAGAAACTATAGGCTAAACAATGAGCAGTTCTTC
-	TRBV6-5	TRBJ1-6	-	CASGRDDNSPLHF	TGTGCCAGCGGGAGGGATGATAATTCACCCCTCCACTTT
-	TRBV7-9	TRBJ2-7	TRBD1	CASSLARTGELEQYYF	TGTGCCAGCAGCTTAGCCCGGACAGGGGAACTCGAGCAGTACTACTTC
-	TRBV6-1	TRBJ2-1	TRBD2	CASTVAGEYPPQFF	TGTGCCAGCACGGTAGCGGGAGAATACCCCCCGCAGTTCTTC
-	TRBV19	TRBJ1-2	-	CASSSTRGGLEYGYTF	TGTGCCAGTAGTTCCACCAGAGGCGGGTTGGAGTATGGCTACACCTTC
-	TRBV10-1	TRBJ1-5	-	CASIRSSNQPQHF	TGCGCCAGCATCCGGAGTAGCAATCAGCCCCAGCATTTT
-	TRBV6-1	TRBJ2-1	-	CASSESAGEQFF	TGTGCCAGCAGTGAATCGGCAGGTGAGCAGTTCTTC
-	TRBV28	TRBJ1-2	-	CASSLSGEGANYGYTF	TGTGCCAGCAGTTTATCAGGGGAAGGAGCTAACTATGGCTACACCTTC
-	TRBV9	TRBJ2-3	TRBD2	CASSVSSGRGRDTQYF	TGTGCCAGCAGCGTGTCCAGCGGGCGGGGGAGGGATACGCAGTATTTT
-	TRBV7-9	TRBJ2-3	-	CASQYLTDTQYF	TGTGCCAGCCAGTACCTCACAGATACGCAGTATTTT
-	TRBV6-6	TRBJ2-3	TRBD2	CASSYGSGRYADTQYF	TGTGCCAGCAGTTACGGGAGCGGGAGGTACGCCGATACGCAGTATTTT
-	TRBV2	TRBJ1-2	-	CASSEAPGQYVGYTF	TGTGCCAGCAGTGAAGCGCCTGGACAGTACGTTGGCTACACCTTC
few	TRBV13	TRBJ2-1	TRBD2	CASSGRTSGRYEQFF	TGTGCCAGCAGCGGGAGGACTAGCGGGAGGTATGAGCAGTTCTTC
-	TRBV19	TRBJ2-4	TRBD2	CASSIGGGAKNIQYF	TGTGCCAGTAGTATAGGGGGGGGAGCCAAAAACATTCAGTACTTC
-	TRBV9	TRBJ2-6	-	CASSVALTVKFSGANVLTF	TGTGCCAGCAGCGTAGCTTTGACAGTAAAATTCTCTGGGGCCAACGTCCTGACTTTC
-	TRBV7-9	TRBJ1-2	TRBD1	CASSPTGTAYYGYTF	TGTGCCAGCAGCCCAACCGGGACAGCCTACTATGGCTACACCTTC
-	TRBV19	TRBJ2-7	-	CASSIRSGEIDEQYF	TGTGCCAGTAGTATCCGGTCAGGGGAGATCGACGAGCAGTACTTC
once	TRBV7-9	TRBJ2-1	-	CSSSLSVHEQFF	TGTTCCAGCAGCTTATCGGTCCATGAGCAGTTCTTC
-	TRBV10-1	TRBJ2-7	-	CASSESRFPRGHSYEQYF	TGCGCCAGCAGTGAGTCGAGGTTTCCTCGCGGGCACTCCTACGAGCAGTACTTC
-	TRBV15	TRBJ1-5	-	CATSQAGYSNQPQHF	TGTGCCACCAGTCAGGCGGGATATAGCAATCAGCCCCAGCATTTT
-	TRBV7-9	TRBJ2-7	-	CASSLADRGHEQYF	TGTGCCAGCAGCTTAGCTGATAGGGGCCACGAGCAGTACTTC
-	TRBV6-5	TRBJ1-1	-	CASRSTGNTEAFF	TGTGCCAGCAGATCAACCGGGAACACTGAAGCTTTCTTT
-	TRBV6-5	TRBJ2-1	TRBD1	CASSFDRGSSYNEQFF	TGTGCCAGCAGTTTTGACAGGGGGAGCTCCTACAATGAGCAGTTCTTC
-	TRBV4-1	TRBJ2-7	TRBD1	CASSQQDRGPYEQYF	TGCGCCAGCAGCCAACAGGACAGGGGACCCTACGAGCAGTACTTC
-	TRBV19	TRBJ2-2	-	CASSDIDTGELFF	TGTGCCAGCTCGGACATTGACACCGGGGAGCTGTTTTTT
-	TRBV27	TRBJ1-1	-	CASIQVGSSTEAFF	TGTGCCAGCATTCAAGTGGGCTCTTCAACTGAAGCTTTCTTT
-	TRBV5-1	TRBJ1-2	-	CASSFQAGDYGYTF	TGCGCCAGCAGCTTCCAGGCAGGGGACTATGGCTACACCTTC
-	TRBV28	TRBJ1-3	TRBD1	CASSTGDSGNTIYF	TGTGCCAGCAGCACAGGGGACTCTGGAAACACCATATATTTT
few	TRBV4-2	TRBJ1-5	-	CASSQERVGPQHF	TGTGCCAGCAGCCAAGAGAGGGTAGGGCCCCAGCATTTT
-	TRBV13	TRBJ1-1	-	CASSFGQLNTEAFF	TGTGCCAGCAGCTTCGGACAATTGAACACTGAAGCTTTCTTT
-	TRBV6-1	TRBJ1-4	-	CASGSGEVEKLFF	TGTGCCAGCGGGTCGGGAGAGGTTGAAAAACTGTTTTTT
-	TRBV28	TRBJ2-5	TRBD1	CASTLTGVDATQYF	TGTGCCAGCACCTTGACAGGGGTGGACGCGACCCAGTACTTC
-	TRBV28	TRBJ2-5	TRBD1	CASRPGQGYQETQYF	TGTGCCAGCAGACCGGGACAGGGGTACCAAGAGACCCAGTACTTC
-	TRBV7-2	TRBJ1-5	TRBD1	CASSSTGGAQPQHF	TGTGCCAGCAGCTCGACAGGGGGTGCCCAGCCCCAGCATTTT
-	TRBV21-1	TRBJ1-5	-	CASSKPLGQGASSNQPQHF	TGTGCCAGCAGCAAGCCACTGGGACAGGGGGCTTCTAGCAATCAGCCCCAGCATTTT
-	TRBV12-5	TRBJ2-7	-	CASREAVGYEQYF	TGTGCTAGTCGGGAAGCTGTTGGCTACGAGCAGTACTTC
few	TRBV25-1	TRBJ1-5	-	CASSEYGDNQPQHF	TGTGCCAGCAGTGAATACGGGGACAATCAGCCCCAGCATTTT